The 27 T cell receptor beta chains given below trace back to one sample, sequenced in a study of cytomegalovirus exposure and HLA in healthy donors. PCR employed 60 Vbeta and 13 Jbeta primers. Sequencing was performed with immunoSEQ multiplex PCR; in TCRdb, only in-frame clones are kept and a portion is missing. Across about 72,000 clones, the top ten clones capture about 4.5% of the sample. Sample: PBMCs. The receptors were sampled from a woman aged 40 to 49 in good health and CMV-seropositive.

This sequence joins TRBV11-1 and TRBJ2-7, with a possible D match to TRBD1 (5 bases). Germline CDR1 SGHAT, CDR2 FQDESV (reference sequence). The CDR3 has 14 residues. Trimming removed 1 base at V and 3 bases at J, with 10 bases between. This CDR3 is CASSLVGRDYEQYF. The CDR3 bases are TGTGCCAGCAGCTTAGTAGGCAGGGACTACGAGCAGTACTTC.

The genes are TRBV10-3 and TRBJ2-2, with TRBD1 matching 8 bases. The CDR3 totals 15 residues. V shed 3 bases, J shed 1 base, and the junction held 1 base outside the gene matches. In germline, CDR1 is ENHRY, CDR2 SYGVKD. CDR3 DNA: TGTGCCATCAGTGATGGGACAGGGAACACCGGGGAGCTGTTTTTT. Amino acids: CAISDGTGNTGELFF.

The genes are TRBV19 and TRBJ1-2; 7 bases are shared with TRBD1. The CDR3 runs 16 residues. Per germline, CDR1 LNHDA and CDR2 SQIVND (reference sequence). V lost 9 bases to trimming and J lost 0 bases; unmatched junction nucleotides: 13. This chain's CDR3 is CASHRDSMIANYGYTF. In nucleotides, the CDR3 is TGTGCCAGCCACCGGGACAGCATGATAGCTAACTATGGCTACACCTTC.

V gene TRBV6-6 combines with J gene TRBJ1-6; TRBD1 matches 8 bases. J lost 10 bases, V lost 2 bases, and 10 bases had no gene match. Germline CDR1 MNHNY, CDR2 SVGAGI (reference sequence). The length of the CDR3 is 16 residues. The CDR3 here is CASSYRQGARSSPLHF. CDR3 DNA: TGTGCCAGCAGTTACAGGCAGGGGGCGAGGAGCTCACCCCTCCACTTT.

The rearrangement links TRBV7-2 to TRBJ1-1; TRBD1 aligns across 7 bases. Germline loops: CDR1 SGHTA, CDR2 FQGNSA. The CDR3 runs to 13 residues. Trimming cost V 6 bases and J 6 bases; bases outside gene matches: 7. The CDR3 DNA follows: TGTGCCAGCAGGCGACAGGGATTCGCTGAAGCTTTCTTT. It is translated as CASRRQGFAEAFF.

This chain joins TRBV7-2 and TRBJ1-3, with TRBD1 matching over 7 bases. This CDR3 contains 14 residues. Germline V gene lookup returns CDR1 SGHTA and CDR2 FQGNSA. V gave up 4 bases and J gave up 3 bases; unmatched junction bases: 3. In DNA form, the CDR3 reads TGTGCCAGCAGCTCCACAGGGGATGGAAACACCATATATTTT. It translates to CASSSTGDGNTIYF.

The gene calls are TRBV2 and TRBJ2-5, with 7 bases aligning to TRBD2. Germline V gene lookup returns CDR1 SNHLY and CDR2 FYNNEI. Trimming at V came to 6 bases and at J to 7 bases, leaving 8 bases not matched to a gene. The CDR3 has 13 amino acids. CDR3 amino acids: CASRSGAYGTQYF. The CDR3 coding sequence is TGTGCCAGCAGGAGCGGGGCGTACGGGACCCAGTACTTC.

CDR3 sequence: CASSQRRQTDTQYF. CDR3 nucleotides: TGCGCCAGCAGCCAGAGGAGGCAGACGGATACGCAGTATTTT. The rearrangement joins TRBV4-3 to TRBJ2-3, with D possibly being TRBD2 (5 bases). The CDR3 consists of 14 residues. CDR1 is LGHNA and CDR2 is YSLEER in the germline V gene. The ends were cut back, 3 bases at V and 6 bases at J, with 13 bases in the middle.

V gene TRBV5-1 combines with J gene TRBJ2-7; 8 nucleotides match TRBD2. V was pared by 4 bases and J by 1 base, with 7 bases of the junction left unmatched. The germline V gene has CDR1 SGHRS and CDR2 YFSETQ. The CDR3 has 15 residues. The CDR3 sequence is CASSPDGGGSYEQYF. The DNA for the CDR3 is TGCGCCAGCAGCCCGGACGGCGGGGGGTCCTACGAGCAGTACTTC. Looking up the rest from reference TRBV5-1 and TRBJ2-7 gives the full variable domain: KAGVTQTPRYLIKTRGQQVTLSCSPISGHRSVSWYQQTPGQGLQFLFEYFSETQRNKGNFPGRFSGRQFSNSRSEMNVSTLELGDSALYLCASSPDGGGSYEQYFGPGTRLTVT.

CDR3 coding DNA: TGTGCCAGCAGTGATGAGAGGGGACTACGAGCTTTCTTT. Encoded protein: CASSDERGLRAFF. The rearrangement uses TRBV2 and TRBJ1-1, with D possibly TRBD1 on 5 matching bases. The CDR3 has 13 residues. The germline gives CDR1 SNHLY, CDR2 FYNNEI. V was pared by 3 bases and J by 10 bases, with 15 bases between.

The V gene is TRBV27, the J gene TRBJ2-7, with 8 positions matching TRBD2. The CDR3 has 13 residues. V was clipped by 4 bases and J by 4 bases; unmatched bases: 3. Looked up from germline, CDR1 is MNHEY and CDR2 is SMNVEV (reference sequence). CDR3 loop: CASSSGGAYEQYF. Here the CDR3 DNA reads TGTGCCAGCAGTTCCGGGGGGGCGTACGAGCAGTACTTC.

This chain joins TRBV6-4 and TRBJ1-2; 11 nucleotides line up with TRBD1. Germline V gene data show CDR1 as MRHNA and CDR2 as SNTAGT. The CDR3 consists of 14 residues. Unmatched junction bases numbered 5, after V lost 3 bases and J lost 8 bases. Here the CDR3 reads CASSEGQGAQGYTF. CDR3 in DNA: TGTGCCAGCAGTGAAGGACAGGGGGCGCAAGGCTACACCTTC.

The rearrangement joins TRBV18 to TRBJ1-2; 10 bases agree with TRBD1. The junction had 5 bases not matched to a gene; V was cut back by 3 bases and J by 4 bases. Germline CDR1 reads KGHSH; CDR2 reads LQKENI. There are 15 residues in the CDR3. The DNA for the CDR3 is TGTGCCAGCTCACCCGGACAGGGGGACCTCTATGGCTACACCTTC. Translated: CASSPGQGDLYGYTF.

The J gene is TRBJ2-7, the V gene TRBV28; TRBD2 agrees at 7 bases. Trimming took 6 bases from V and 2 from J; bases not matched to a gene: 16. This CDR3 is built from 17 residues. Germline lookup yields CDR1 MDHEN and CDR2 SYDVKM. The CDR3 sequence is CASRGVRSAGEPYEQYF. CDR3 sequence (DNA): TGTGCCAGCAGGGGCGTGAGGTCTGCGGGGGAACCCTACGAGCAGTACTTC.

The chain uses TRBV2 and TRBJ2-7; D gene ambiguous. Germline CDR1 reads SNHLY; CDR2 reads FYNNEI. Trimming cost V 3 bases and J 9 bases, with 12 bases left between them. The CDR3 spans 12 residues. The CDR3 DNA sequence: TGTGCCAGCAGTGACTACTCTTCGCGGCAGTACTTC. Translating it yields CASSDYSSRQYF.

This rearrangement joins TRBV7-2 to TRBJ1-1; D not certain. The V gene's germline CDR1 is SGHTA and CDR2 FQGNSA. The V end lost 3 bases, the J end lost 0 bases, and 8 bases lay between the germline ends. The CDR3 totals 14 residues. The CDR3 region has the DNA TGTGCCAGCAGCTTTACTCCTCTGAACACTGAAGCTTTCTTT. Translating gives CASSFTPLNTEAFF. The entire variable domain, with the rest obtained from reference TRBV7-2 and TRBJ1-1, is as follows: GAGVSQSPSNKVTEKGKDVELRCDPISGHTALYWYRQSLGQGLEFLIYFQGNSAPDKSGLPSDRFSAERTGGSVSTLTIQRTQQEDSAVYLCASSFTPLNTEAFFGQGTRLTVV.

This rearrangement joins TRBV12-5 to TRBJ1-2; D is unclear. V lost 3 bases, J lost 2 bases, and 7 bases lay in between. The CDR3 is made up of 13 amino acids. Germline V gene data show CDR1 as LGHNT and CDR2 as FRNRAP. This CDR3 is CASGLRRNYGYTF. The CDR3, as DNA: TGTGCTAGTGGTTTACGGAGGAACTATGGCTACACCTTC. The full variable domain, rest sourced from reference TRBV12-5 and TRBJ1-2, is DARVTQTPRHKVTEMGQEVTMRCQPILGHNTVFWYRQTMMQGLELLAYFRNRAPLDDSGMPKDRFSAEMPDATLATLKIQPSEPRDSAVYFCASGLRRNYGYTFGSGTRLTVV.

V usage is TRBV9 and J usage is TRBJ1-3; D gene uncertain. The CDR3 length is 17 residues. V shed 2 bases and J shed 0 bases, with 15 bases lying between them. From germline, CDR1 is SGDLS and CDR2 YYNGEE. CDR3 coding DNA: TGTGCCAGCAGCGTCCCCATGGAGGGTACCTCTGGAAACACCATATATTTT. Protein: CASSVPMEGTSGNTIYF.

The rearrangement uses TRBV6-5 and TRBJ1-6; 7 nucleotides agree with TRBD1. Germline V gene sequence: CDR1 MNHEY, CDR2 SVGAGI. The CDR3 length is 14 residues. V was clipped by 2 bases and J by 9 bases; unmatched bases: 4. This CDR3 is CASSYEGASSPLHF. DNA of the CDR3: TGTGCCAGCAGTTACGAGGGGGCTAGTTCACCCCTCCACTTT.

This CDR3 reads CASSAPGLAGGHEQYF. CDR3 coding DNA: TGTGCCAGCAGCGCCCCGGGACTAGCGGGAGGACACGAGCAGTACTTC. The chain links TRBV11-2 to TRBJ2-5; 15 bases map to TRBD2. The DNA end is more similar to TRBJ2-7, so the J call may be wrong. Germline V CDR1 and CDR2: SGHAT, FQNNGV. The CDR3 runs to 16 residues.

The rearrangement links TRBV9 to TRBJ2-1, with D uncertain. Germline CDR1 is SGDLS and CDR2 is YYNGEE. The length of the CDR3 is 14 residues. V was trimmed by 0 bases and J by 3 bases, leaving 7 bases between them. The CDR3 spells CASSVADNYNEQFF. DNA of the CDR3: TGTGCCAGCAGCGTAGCCGACAACTACAATGAGCAGTTCTTC.

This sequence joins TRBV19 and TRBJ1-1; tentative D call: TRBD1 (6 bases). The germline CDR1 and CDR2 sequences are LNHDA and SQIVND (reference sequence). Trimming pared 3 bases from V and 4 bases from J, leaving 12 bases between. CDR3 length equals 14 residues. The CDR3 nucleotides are TGTGCCAGTAGTATCTTGGGGGCTGGCACTGAAGCTTTCTTT. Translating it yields CASSILGAGTEAFF. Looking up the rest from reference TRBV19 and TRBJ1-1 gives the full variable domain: DGGITQSPKYLFRKEGQNVTLSCEQNLNHDAMYWYRQDPGQGLRLIYYSQIVNDFQKGDIAEGYSVSREKKESFPLTVTSAQKNPTAFYLCASSILGAGTEAFFGQGTRLTVV.

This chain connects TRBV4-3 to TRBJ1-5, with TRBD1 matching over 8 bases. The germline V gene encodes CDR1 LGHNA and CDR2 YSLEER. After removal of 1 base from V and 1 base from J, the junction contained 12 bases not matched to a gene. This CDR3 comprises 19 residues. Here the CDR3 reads CASSQGLSGGAGSNQPQHF. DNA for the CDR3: TGCGCCAGCAGCCAAGGGCTTTCAGGGGGCGCGGGGAGCAATCAGCCCCAGCATTTT.

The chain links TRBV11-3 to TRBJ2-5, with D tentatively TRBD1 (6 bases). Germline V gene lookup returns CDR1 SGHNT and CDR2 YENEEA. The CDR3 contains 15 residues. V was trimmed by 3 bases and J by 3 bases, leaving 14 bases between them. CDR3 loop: CASSFPGTSKETQYF. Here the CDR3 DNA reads TGTGCCAGCAGCTTTCCCGGGACATCTAAAGAGACCCAGTACTTC.

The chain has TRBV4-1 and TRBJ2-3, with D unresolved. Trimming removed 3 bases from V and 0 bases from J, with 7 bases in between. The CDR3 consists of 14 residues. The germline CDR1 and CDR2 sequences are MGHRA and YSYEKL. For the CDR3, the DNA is TGCGCCAGCAGCCAGGTCGGGAGCACAGATACGCAGTATTTT. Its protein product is CASSQVGSTDTQYF.

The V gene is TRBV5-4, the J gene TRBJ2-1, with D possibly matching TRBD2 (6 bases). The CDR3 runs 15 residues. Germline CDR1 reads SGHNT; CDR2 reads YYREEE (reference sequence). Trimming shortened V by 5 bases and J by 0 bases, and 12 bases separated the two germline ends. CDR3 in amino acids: CASRGGLPSYNEQFF. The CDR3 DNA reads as TGTGCCAGCAGGGGGGGTCTCCCCTCCTACAATGAGCAGTTCTTC.

CDR3 DNA sequence: TGTGCCAGTAACAGGGATAACTACGAGCAGTACTTC. Protein sequence: CASNRDNYEQYF. The chain recombines TRBV13 with TRBJ2-7, with a possible D match to TRBD1 (6 bases). Germline CDR1 PRHDT, CDR2 FYEKMQ (reference sequence). V shed 9 bases and J shed 3 bases, with 12 bases lying between them. CDR3 length: 12 amino acids.